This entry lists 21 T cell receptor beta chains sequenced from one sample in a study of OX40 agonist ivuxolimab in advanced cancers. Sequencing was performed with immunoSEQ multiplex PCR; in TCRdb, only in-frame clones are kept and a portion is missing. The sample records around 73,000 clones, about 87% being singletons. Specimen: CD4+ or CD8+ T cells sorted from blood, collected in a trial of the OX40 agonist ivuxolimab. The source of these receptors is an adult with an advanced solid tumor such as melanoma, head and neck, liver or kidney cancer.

The CDR3 loop is CASTFGSSGAEQFF. The CDR3 DNA sequence: TGTGCCAGTACTTTTGGATCTAGCGGGGCCGAGCAGTTCTTC. V usage is TRBV7-9 and J usage is TRBJ2-1; 9 nucleotides line up with TRBD2. The V and J ends lost 9 bases and 10 bases, in that order; junction bases with no gene match: 13. The germline V gene has CDR1 SEHNR and CDR2 FQNEAQ (reference sequence). The CDR3 has 14 amino acids.

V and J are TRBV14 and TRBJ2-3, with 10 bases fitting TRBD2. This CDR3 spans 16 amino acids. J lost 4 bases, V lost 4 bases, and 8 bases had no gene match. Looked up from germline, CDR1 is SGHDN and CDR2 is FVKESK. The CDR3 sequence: CASSRRKREGADTQYF. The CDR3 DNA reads TGTGCCAGCAGCCGACGCAAGCGGGAGGGTGCAGATACGCAGTATTTT.

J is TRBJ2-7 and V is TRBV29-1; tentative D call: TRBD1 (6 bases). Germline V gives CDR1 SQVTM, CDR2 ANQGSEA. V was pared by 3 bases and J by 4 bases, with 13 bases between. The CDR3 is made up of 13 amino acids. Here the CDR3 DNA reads TGCAGCGTTGATGCCGGGACACAGTACGAGCAGTACTTC. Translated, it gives CSVDAGTQYEQYF.

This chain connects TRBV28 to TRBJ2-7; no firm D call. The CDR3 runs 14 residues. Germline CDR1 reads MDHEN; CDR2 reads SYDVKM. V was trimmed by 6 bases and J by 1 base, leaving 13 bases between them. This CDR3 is CASRRLLGSYEQYF. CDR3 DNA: TGTGCCAGCAGAAGACTTCTGGGGTCCTACGAGCAGTACTTC.

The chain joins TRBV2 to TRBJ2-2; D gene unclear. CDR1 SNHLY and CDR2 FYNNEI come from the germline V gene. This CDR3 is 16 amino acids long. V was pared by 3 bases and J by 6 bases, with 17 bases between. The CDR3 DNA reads TGTGCCAGCAGTGACCAGCCTTCCGGTGTCTCCGGGGAGCTGTTTTTT. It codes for CASSDQPSGVSGELFF.

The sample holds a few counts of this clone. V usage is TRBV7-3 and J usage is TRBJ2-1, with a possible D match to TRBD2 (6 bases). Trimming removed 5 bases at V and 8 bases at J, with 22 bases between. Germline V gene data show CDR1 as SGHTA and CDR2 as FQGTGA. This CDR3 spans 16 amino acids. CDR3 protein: CASSHARAGSWDEQFF. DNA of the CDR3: TGTGCCAGCAGCCACGCCAGAGCGGGTTCCTGGGATGAGCAGTTCTTC.

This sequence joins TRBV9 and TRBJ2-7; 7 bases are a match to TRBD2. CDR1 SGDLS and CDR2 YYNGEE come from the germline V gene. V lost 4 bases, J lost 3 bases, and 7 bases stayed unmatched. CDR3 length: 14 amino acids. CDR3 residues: CASSPGQRGYEQYF. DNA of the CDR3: TGTGCCAGCAGCCCTGGGCAGCGGGGCTACGAGCAGTACTTC.

In DNA form, the CDR3 reads TGCGCCAGCAGCTCGGGGTCGGCAGGGGGACACAATGAGCAGTTCTTC. The encoded protein is CASSSGSAGGHNEQFF. The genes are TRBV5-1 and TRBJ2-1; the match to TRBD1 covers 7 bases. Germline-derived CDR1 and CDR2 are SGHRS and YFSETQ. The V and J ends lost 3 bases and 5 bases, in that order; junction bases with no gene match: 11. This CDR3 is built from 16 residues.

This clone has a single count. DNA of the CDR3: TGTGCCAGCAGTGCCGGGGTGGGCGGGGAGACCCAGTACTTC. This translates into CASSAGVGGETQYF. V and J are TRBV6-6 and TRBJ2-5; tentatively, D is TRBD2 (5 bases). CDR3 length equals 14 residues. The V gene lost 5 bases and the J gene lost 5 bases, with 15 bases spanning the gap. The germline CDR1 and CDR2 sequences are MNHNY and SVGAGI (reference sequence).

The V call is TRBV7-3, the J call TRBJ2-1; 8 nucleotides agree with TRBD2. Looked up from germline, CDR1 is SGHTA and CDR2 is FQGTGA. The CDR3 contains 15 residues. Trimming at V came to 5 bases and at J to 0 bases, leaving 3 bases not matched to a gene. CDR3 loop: CASSPSGSSYNEQFF. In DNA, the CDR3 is TGTGCCAGCAGCCCGAGCGGGAGCTCCTACAATGAGCAGTTCTTC.

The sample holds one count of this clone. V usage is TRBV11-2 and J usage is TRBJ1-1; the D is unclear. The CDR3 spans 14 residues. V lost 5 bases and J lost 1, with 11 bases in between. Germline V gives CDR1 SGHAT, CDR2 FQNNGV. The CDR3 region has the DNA TGTGCCAGCAGCCCCCGGTTAGGGAACACTGAAGCTTTCTTT. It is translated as CASSPRLGNTEAFF.

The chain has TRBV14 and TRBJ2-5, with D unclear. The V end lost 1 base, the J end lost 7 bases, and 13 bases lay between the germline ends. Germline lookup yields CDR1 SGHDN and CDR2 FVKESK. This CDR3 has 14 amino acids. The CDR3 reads CASSQGARSLTQYF. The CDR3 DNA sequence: TGTGCCAGCAGCCAAGGGGCCAGGAGCCTGACCCAGTACTTC.

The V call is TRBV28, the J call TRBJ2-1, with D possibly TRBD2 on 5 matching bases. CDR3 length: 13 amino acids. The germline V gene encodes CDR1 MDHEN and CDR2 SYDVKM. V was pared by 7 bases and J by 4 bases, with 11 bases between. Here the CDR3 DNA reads TGTGCCAGCACGAGGGATATATACAATGAGCAGTTCTTC. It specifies CASTRDIYNEQFF.

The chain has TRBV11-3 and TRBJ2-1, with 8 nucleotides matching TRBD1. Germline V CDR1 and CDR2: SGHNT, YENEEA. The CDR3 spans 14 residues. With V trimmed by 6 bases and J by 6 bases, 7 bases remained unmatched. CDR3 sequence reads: CASSQGALVNEQFF. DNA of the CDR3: TGTGCCAGCAGTCAGGGGGCCCTTGTCAATGAGCAGTTCTTC.

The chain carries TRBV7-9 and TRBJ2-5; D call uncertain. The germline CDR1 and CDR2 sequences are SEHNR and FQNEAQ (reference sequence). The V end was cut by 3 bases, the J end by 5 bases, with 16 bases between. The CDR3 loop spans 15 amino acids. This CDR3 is CASSFPSRDWETQYF. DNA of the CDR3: TGTGCCAGCAGCTTCCCGAGTAGGGATTGGGAGACCCAGTACTTC. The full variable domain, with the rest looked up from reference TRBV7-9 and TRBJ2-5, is DTGVSQNPRHKITKRGQNVTFRCDPISEHNRLYWYRQTLGQGPEFLTYFQNEAQLEKSRLLSDRFSAERPKGSFSTLEIQRTEQGDSAMYLCASSFPSRDWETQYFGPGTRLLVL.

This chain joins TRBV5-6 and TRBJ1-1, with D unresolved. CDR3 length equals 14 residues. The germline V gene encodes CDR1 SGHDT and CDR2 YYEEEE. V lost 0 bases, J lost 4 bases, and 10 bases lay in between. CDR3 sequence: CASSLVPSVTEAFF. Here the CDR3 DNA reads TGTGCCAGCAGCTTGGTTCCCTCGGTCACTGAAGCTTTCTTT.

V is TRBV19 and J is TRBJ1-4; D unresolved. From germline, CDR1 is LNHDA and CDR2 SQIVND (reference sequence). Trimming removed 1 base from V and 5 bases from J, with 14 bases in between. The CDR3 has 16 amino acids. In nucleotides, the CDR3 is TGTGCCAGTAGTATAGGAGCTGGATGGAGGAATGAAAAACTGTTTTTT. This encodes CASSIGAGWRNEKLFF.

The CDR3 reads CASHHRARSGYTF. In nucleotides, the CDR3 is TGTGCCAGCCATCACAGGGCCCGGTCTGGCTACACCTTC. The rearrangement uses TRBV19 and TRBJ1-2; a weak D match, TRBD1 (6 bases). The CDR3 is 13 amino acids. V lost 9 bases, J lost 7 bases, and 18 bases lay in between. Germline CDR1 and CDR2: LNHDA and SQIVND (reference sequence).

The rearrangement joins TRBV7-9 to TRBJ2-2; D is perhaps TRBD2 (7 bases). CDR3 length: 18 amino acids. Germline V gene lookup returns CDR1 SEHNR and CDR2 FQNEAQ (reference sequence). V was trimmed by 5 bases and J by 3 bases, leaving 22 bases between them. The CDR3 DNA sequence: TGTGCCAGCAGCCAACCCTCTGGGGGGGCTTACGACACCGGGGAGCTGTTTTTT. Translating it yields CASSQPSGGAYDTGELFF.

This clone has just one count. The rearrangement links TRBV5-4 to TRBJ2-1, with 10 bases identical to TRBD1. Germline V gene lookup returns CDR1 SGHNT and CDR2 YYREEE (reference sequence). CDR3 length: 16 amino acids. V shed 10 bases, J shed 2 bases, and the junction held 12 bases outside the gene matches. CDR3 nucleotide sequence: TGTGCCGTCCCGGGACAGGGGAGGAGTACCTACAATGAGCAGTTCTTC. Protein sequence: CAVPGQGRSTYNEQFF.

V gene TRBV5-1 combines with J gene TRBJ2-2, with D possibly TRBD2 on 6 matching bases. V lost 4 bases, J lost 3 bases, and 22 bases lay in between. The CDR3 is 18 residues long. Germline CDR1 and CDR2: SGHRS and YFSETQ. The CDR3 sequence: CASSPINKTRGYTGELFF. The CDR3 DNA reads TGCGCCAGCAGCCCAATCAATAAGACTAGAGGGTACACCGGGGAGCTGTTTTTT. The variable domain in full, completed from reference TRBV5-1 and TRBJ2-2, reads KAGVTQTPRYLIKTRGQQVTLSCSPISGHRSVSWYQQTPGQGLQFLFEYFSETQRNKGNFPGRFSGRQFSNSRSEMNVSTLELGDSALYLCASSPINKTRGYTGELFFGEGSRLTVL.